This T cell receptor beta chain is drawn from a study of early T cells in non-severe SARS-CoV-2 infection. Study background: The study sequenced bulk RNA from unsorted whole blood, with chains unpaired.

The V gene's germline CDR1 is LNHDA and CDR2 SQIVND (reference sequence). Trimming stripped 3 bases from V and 3 bases from J, with 17 bases between. CDR3 size: 16 residues. The protocol attached unique molecular identifiers to individual cDNA molecules. TCRdb re-called the 5' RACE reads through MiXCR, storing one row per CDR3 protein. The table has approximately 73,000 distinct CDR3 sequences, 10% to 12% seen once; the top ten hold 4.7%. The receptor's source is an adult who was a healthcare worker with PCR-confirmed SARS-CoV-2 infection or an uninfected control (not recorded which). Material for sequencing was whole blood. This sequence joins TRBV19 and TRBJ2-5, with D possibly being TRBD1 (6 bases). CDR3 coding DNA: TGTGCCAGTAGTATGCGCCCAGGGGTCAAGGAAGAGACCCAGTACTTC. It translates to CASSMRPGVKEETQYF.